Described below is a single TCR beta chain sequence and its context. Original data processing: The authors estimated nucleated cell counts from reference gene primer amplification. Assay used: immunoSEQ multiplex PCR; TCRdb lists only in-frame clones, some missing. That table gives V, J and clone size, and the DNA gave D and trimming. The sample has around 72,000 clones; approximately 91% are singletons. This sample is drawn from a study of blood T cell repertoires in COVID-19. Study at large: Samples of COVID-19 (acute and convalescent) were obtained from the United States, Italy and Spain. T cells, B-cell-depleted T cells, or PBMCs provided the cDNA or gDNA that served as material.

The receptor comes from a human donor with active COVID-19. The donor label of this sample is uncertain. Sequencing was carried out using peripheral blood.

The CDR3 DNA sequence: TGTGCCAGCAGTGAGGACAAAACTGGAAACACCATATATTTT. As protein: CASSEDKTGNTIYF. The chain uses TRBV28 and TRBJ1-3; D might be TRBD1 (5 bases). V was pared by 5 bases and J by 2 bases, with 10 bases between. Germline V lookup: CDR1 MDHEN, CDR2 SYDVKM. The length of the CDR3 is 14 residues.